Listed below are T cell receptor beta chains from one sample, sequenced in a study of CD8 T cells in ankylosing spondylitis. TCRdb analysed the 5' RACE reads with MiXCR anew, one entry per CDR3 protein. The repertoire holds hundreds of thousands of distinct CDR3 sequences, 25% to 30% seen once, with about 0.92% in the top ten. The sample was blood, either unsorted or a sorted T cell fraction (not recorded which). Receptors originate from a male donor with ankylosing spondylitis. Each CDR3 is given with its conserved first and last residue. The D gene is left open where the match is weak. Size is omitted from some rows. Given values are once, few, many or a class for expanded clones.

CDR3nt: TGCAGTGCTAGACCTGAAACAGGGGCCACTGAAGCTTTCTTT
CDR3aa: CSARPETGATEAFF
abundance: NA
j_gene: TRBJ1-1
d_gene: TRBD1
v_gene: TRBV20-1

CDR3nt: TGCAGTGCTAGAGATGTCCACCGTGGGCCCCAGCATTTT
CDR3aa: CSARDVHRGPQHF
abundance: NA
j_gene: TRBJ1-5
d_gene: NA
v_gene: TRBV20-1

CDR3nt: TGTGCCAGCAGCTTTTGGGGGCGCAACTCCTACGAGCAGTACTTC
CDR3aa: CASSFWGRNSYEQYF
abundance: NA
j_gene: TRBJ2-7
d_gene: NA
v_gene: TRBV7-9

CDR3nt: TGCGCCAGCAGTCAAATGGACAGGGCCCACCAAGAGACCCAGTACTTC
CDR3aa: CASSQMDRAHQETQYF
abundance: NA
j_gene: TRBJ2-5
d_gene: TRBD1
v_gene: TRBV23-1

CDR3nt: TGTGCCAGCAGCTTGGTCCTCGTTGGGACAGGGGTATCCTACGAGCAGTACTTC
CDR3aa: CASSLVLVGTGVSYEQYF
abundance: few
j_gene: TRBJ2-7
d_gene: TRBD1
v_gene: TRBV5-5

CDR3nt: TGCAGTGCCCCCATAGACCGTGGCTACACCTTC
CDR3aa: CSAPIDRGYTF
abundance: few
j_gene: TRBJ1-2
d_gene: NA
v_gene: TRBV20-1

CDR3nt: TGTGCCAGCATGACGGGACTAGCGGGAGGGCCGTCCTACAATGAGCAGTTCTTC
CDR3aa: CASMTGLAGGPSYNEQFF
abundance: few
j_gene: TRBJ2-1
d_gene: NA
v_gene: TRBV21-1

CDR3nt: TGTGCCCGCAAGGGACAGGGAAGCACAGATACGCAGTATTTT
CDR3aa: CARKGQGSTDTQYF
abundance: NA
j_gene: TRBJ2-3
d_gene: TRBD1
v_gene: TRBV5-4

CDR3nt: TGTGCCATCACCGGTCGGGGCAATGAGCAGTTCTTC
CDR3aa: CAITGRGNEQFF
abundance: NA
j_gene: TRBJ2-1
d_gene: NA
v_gene: TRBV10-3

CDR3nt: TGCGCCAGCAGCCTCTTCATTACCGGGAGACAAGAGACCCAGTACTTC
CDR3aa: CASSLFITGRQETQYF
abundance: NA
j_gene: TRBJ2-5
d_gene: NA
v_gene: TRBV5-1

CDR3nt: TGTGCCATTGGGGGGGGCTCCTACGAGCAGTACTTC
CDR3aa: CAIGGGSYEQYF
abundance: NA
j_gene: TRBJ2-7
d_gene: TRBD2
v_gene: TRBV6-6

CDR3nt: TGCAGCGTCAGGGTCAACACGGACACTGAAGCTTTCTTT
CDR3aa: CSVRVNTDTEAFF
abundance: NA
j_gene: TRBJ1-1
d_gene: NA
v_gene: TRBV29-1

CDR3nt: TGCAGTGCCGTACCAGGGGTTAACACTGAAGCTTTCTTT
CDR3aa: CSAVPGVNTEAFF
abundance: few
j_gene: TRBJ1-1
d_gene: NA
v_gene: TRBV20-1

CDR3nt: TGTGCCAGCAGCCCCAGAAGTGGTAGCGGATACAATGAGCAGTTCTTC
CDR3aa: CASSPRSGSGYNEQFF
abundance: NA
j_gene: TRBJ2-1
d_gene: NA
v_gene: TRBV3-1

CDR3nt: TGTGCCATCAGCCGGGTAGCGGGTTTAAATGAGCAGTTCTTC
CDR3aa: CAISRVAGLNEQFF
abundance: NA
j_gene: TRBJ2-1
d_gene: TRBD2
v_gene: TRBV10-3

CDR3nt: TGCAGCGTTTCCTCTGGAAACACCATATATTTT
CDR3aa: CSVSSGNTIYF
abundance: NA
j_gene: TRBJ1-3
d_gene: NA
v_gene: TRBV29-1

CDR3nt: TGTGCCAGCAGCTTAGCAGAACCTAACACTGAAGCTTTCTTT
CDR3aa: CASSLAEPNTEAFF
abundance: NA
j_gene: TRBJ1-1
d_gene: NA
v_gene: TRBV11-2

CDR3nt: TGCGCCAGCAGTGGACAGGGGTTCGGTGGCTACACCTTC
CDR3aa: CASSGQGFGGYTF
abundance: NA
j_gene: TRBJ1-2
d_gene: TRBD1
v_gene: TRBV10-2

CDR3nt: TGTGCCAGCAGCCACCGGGACTTCCTCAATGAGCAGTTCTTC
CDR3aa: CASSHRDFLNEQFF
abundance: few
j_gene: TRBJ2-1
d_gene: NA
v_gene: TRBV12-3/TRBV12-4

CDR3nt: TGTGCCAGCAAGGGGCGGGGGTACACCGGGGAGCTGTTTTTT
CDR3aa: CASKGRGYTGELFF
abundance: NA
j_gene: TRBJ2-2
d_gene: TRBD2
v_gene: TRBV27

CDR3nt: TGTGCCAGCAGCGCCAGAGGCTGGCAGGGCGGCTACACCTTC
CDR3aa: CASSARGWQGGYTF
abundance: NA
j_gene: TRBJ1-2
d_gene: NA
v_gene: TRBV7-8

CDR3nt: TGCAGCGTTGTCCCAGGGGGAAACGGTGAGCAGTTCTTC
CDR3aa: CSVVPGGNGEQFF
abundance: few
j_gene: TRBJ2-1
d_gene: TRBD1
v_gene: TRBV29-1

CDR3nt: TGTGCCAGCAGCTTAAGGGTGAACGGGGAGCTGTTTTTT
CDR3aa: CASSLRVNGELFF
abundance: NA
j_gene: TRBJ2-2
d_gene: NA
v_gene: TRBV5-6

CDR3nt: TGTGCCAGCAGCCCTGCTGGGGGAGGCATCACCGGGGAGCTGTTTTTT
CDR3aa: CASSPAGGGITGELFF
abundance: NA
j_gene: TRBJ2-2
d_gene: NA
v_gene: TRBV11-3

CDR3nt: TGTGCCAGCAGCTTAATCCACCTCCTGGATGAGCAGTTCTTC
CDR3aa: CASSLIHLLDEQFF
abundance: NA
j_gene: TRBJ2-1
d_gene: NA
v_gene: TRBV7-2

CDR3nt: TGTGCCAGCTCACCACCCAACTCCTACAATGAGCAGTTCTTC
CDR3aa: CASSPPNSYNEQFF
abundance: NA
j_gene: TRBJ2-1
d_gene: NA
v_gene: TRBV18

CDR3nt: TGCGCCAGCAGCCCCAGAACTAGCGACACCTACGAGCAGTACTTC
CDR3aa: CASSPRTSDTYEQYF
abundance: NA
j_gene: TRBJ2-7
d_gene: TRBD2
v_gene: TRBV5-1

CDR3nt: TGCAGTGCTAGAGGGCCTGGCTCGGGAGTTGGGACAGATACGCAGTATTTT
CDR3aa: CSARGPGSGVGTDTQYF
abundance: few
j_gene: TRBJ2-3
d_gene: NA
v_gene: TRBV20-1

CDR3nt: TGTGCCAGCAGTTTTGGGGGGGTGGCCGGGGAGCTGTTTTTT
CDR3aa: CASSFGGVAGELFF
abundance: few
j_gene: TRBJ2-2
d_gene: TRBD2
v_gene: TRBV12-3/TRBV12-4

CDR3nt: TGTGCCTGGAGTGAGGACAGGATCTTCTCTGGAAACACCATATATTTT
CDR3aa: CAWSEDRIFSGNTIYF
abundance: NA
j_gene: TRBJ1-3
d_gene: TRBD1
v_gene: TRBV30

CDR3nt: TGTGCCAGCAGCTTGGTATCGGCAAGCTCCTACAATGAGCAGTTCTTC
CDR3aa: CASSLVSASSYNEQFF
abundance: few
j_gene: TRBJ2-1
d_gene: NA
v_gene: TRBV5-5

CDR3nt: TGCGCCAGCAGCTTGGGCCAGGGGATTGGTGGCTACACCTTC
CDR3aa: CASSLGQGIGGYTF
abundance: NA
j_gene: TRBJ1-2
d_gene: NA
v_gene: TRBV5-1

CDR3nt: TGCAGTGCCCGGGACCCTTACACAGATACGCAGTATTTT
CDR3aa: CSARDPYTDTQYF
abundance: NA
j_gene: TRBJ2-3
d_gene: NA
v_gene: TRBV20-1

CDR3nt: TGTGCCAGCAGCCACACACAGGACCCTGAAGCTTTCTTT
CDR3aa: CASSHTQDPEAFF
abundance: NA
j_gene: TRBJ1-1
d_gene: NA
v_gene: TRBV3-1

CDR3nt: TGCAGTGCTAGCCCCGGGACTAGCGGGAGTACGCAGTATTTT
CDR3aa: CSASPGTSGSTQYF
abundance: few
j_gene: TRBJ2-3
d_gene: TRBD2
v_gene: TRBV20-1

CDR3nt: TGTGCCAGCAGTTTATTCAGGGGCACCGGGGAGCTGTTTTTT
CDR3aa: CASSLFRGTGELFF
abundance: many
j_gene: TRBJ2-2
d_gene: NA
v_gene: TRBV12-3/TRBV12-4

CDR3nt: TGTGCCAGCAGTTTAAGTGGAGGGAGTCGGGGAAATGAGCAGTTCTTC
CDR3aa: CASSLSGGSRGNEQFF
abundance: NA
j_gene: TRBJ2-1
d_gene: NA
v_gene: TRBV12-3/TRBV12-4

CDR3nt: TGTGCCAGCTGGGGGACTAGCCACGCCGGGGAGCTGTTTTTT
CDR3aa: CASWGTSHAGELFF
abundance: NA
j_gene: TRBJ2-2
d_gene: TRBD2
v_gene: TRBV5-6

CDR3nt: TGTGCCAGCAGCTTAGGAGGACAGGGGGGTGAAAAACTGTTTTTT
CDR3aa: CASSLGGQGGEKLFF
abundance: few
j_gene: TRBJ1-4
d_gene: TRBD1
v_gene: TRBV7-6

CDR3nt: TGTGCCAGCAGTTTATACCCAACGGGACCCAACACCGGGGAGCTGTTTTTT
CDR3aa: CASSLYPTGPNTGELFF
abundance: NA
j_gene: TRBJ2-2
d_gene: NA
v_gene: TRBV6-5

CDR3nt: TGTGCCAGCAACCTCGACCCGAACACTGAAGCTTTCTTT
CDR3aa: CASNLDPNTEAFF
abundance: few
j_gene: TRBJ1-1
d_gene: NA
v_gene: TRBV6-1

CDR3nt: TGTGCCAGCCGACGGGCTGGAAACACCATATATTTT
CDR3aa: CASRRAGNTIYF
abundance: NA
j_gene: TRBJ1-3
d_gene: NA
v_gene: TRBV7-9

CDR3nt: TGTGCCAGCAGCTTAAGGGGGGCTAGCCGGATCAATGAGCAGTTCTTC
CDR3aa: CASSLRGASRINEQFF
abundance: NA
j_gene: TRBJ2-1
d_gene: NA
v_gene: TRBV11-1

CDR3nt: TGTGCCAGCAGCTTACGAGCGGCAGCCTACAATGAGCAGTTCTTC
CDR3aa: CASSLRAAAYNEQFF
abundance: NA
j_gene: TRBJ2-1
d_gene: NA
v_gene: TRBV7-2

CDR3nt: TGCGCCAGCAGGGGTGGGACAGGGGGTTCCTACAATGAGCAGTTCTTC
CDR3aa: CASRGGTGGSYNEQFF
abundance: few
j_gene: TRBJ2-1
d_gene: TRBD1
v_gene: TRBV5-1

CDR3nt: TGTGCCAGCAGCTTCGGACAGGGGAGAAATGAAAAACTGTTTTTT
CDR3aa: CASSFGQGRNEKLFF
abundance: NA
j_gene: TRBJ1-4
d_gene: TRBD1
v_gene: TRBV5-4